This section outlines one TCR beta chain sequence together with its context. As yet, its antigen is unknown. This entry comes from a study of T-cell memory formation after mild COVID-19. From germline, CDR1 is SGHRS and CDR2 YFSETQ. V lost 5 bases to trimming and J lost 4 bases, with 15 bases between them. The CDR3 has 15 residues. Study outcomes and limitations: Contracting clones, day 15 to 85, had balanced CD4/CD8, and later expanders favored CD4+. Contracting clones localized mainly to CM and EM when CD4+ and mainly to EMRA when CD8+. Confirmation of SARS-CoV-2 specificity was lacking for second-wave clones peaking day 37.

TCRdb reprocessed the 5' RACE reads via MiXCR and lists one record per CDR3 protein. The sample records about 610,000 distinct CDR3 sequences, 17% being singletons. Sequences were obtained from PBMCs or a T cell subset sorted from them (not recorded which). The V and J genes are TRBV5-1 and TRBJ2-2; tentative D call: TRBD2 (6 bases). This clonotype was sampled from an adult woman who had mild COVID-19 (a few samples of this study predate the infection). Cell type and time point are not known. For the CDR3, the DNA is TGCGCCAGCAGGTCTTTTGAGGGAGGCACCGGGGAGCTGTTTTTT. It translates to CASRSFEGGTGELFF.